The 7 T cell receptor beta chains below all came from one sample that was sequenced in a study of T-cell memory formation after mild COVID-19. TCRdb analysed the 5' RACE reads with MiXCR anew, one entry per CDR3 protein. The data show over 500,000 distinct CDR3 sequences, approximately 15% seen once. Specimen: PBMCs or a T cell subset sorted from them (not recorded which). These receptors were taken from an adult woman who had mild COVID-19 (a few samples of this study predate the infection). Cell type and time point are not known.

The V call is TRBV7-9, the J call TRBJ2-3; tentatively, D is TRBD1 (6 bases). CDR3 length: 15 residues. Per the germline V gene, CDR1 is SEHNR and CDR2 is FQNEAQ (reference sequence). The V and J ends lost 3 bases and 3 bases respectively, with 13 bases between them. The DNA of the CDR3 is TGTGCCAGCAGCTTCTTGGGGGCCGGGACAGATACGCAGTATTTT. As protein: CASSFLGAGTDTQYF.

The chain carries TRBV2 and TRBJ2-3; the match to TRBD2 covers 13 bases. This CDR3 contains 15 residues. CDR1 and CDR2 (germline): SNHLY, FYNNEI. V was clipped by 6 bases and J by 11 bases; unmatched bases: 11. The CDR3 bases are TGTGCCAGCAGCCGGACTAGCGGGAGCTGGTTAAGGCAGTATTTT. As protein: CASSRTSGSWLRQYF.

The J gene is TRBJ2-3, the V gene TRBV27, with 10 bases that match TRBD1. Germline V gene data show CDR1 as MNHEY and CDR2 as SMNVEV (reference sequence). This CDR3 has 19 amino acids. V shed 4 bases and J 4 bases; nucleotides not matched to a gene: 17. The CDR3 here is CASSSLNPRQGAASDTQYF. DNA of the CDR3: TGTGCCAGCAGTTCCCTGAATCCCCGACAGGGGGCTGCTTCAGATACGCAGTATTTT.

The V call is TRBV6-2 or TRBV6-3, the J call TRBJ2-3; perhaps TRBD1 as D (6 bases). From germline, CDR1 is MNHEY and CDR2 SVGEGT. The CDR3 loop spans 16 amino acids. The V and J ends lost 6 bases and 0 bases respectively, with 16 bases between them. CDR3 sequence reads: CASSPWTVASTDTQYF. CDR3 DNA: TGTGCCAGCAGCCCCTGGACAGTCGCTAGCACAGATACGCAGTATTTT.

This clonotype showed up just a few times. V gene TRBV2 combines with J gene TRBJ2-3; D may be TRBD1 or TRBD2 (6 bases each). Between the trimmed V and J ends, which lost 3 bases and 4 bases, there was a span of 11 bases. The CDR3 totals 14 residues. The germline gives CDR1 SNHLY, CDR2 FYNNEI. The CDR3 sequence: CASSDYRGADTQYF. As DNA, the CDR3 is TGTGCCAGCAGTGACTATAGGGGGGCAGATACGCAGTATTTT.

V gene TRBV7-7 combines with J gene TRBJ2-1, with D possibly called TRBD1 or TRBD2 (5 bases each). Germline CDR1 is SSHAT and CDR2 is FNYEAQ (reference sequence). V was clipped by 4 bases and J by 7 bases, with 14 bases between them. This CDR3 is built from 14 residues. This chain's CDR3 is CASSSGPGANEQFF. DNA for the CDR3: TGTGCCAGCAGCTCGGGGCCCGGGGCTAATGAGCAGTTCTTC.

This clonotype was counted between two and nine times. The rearrangement uses TRBV30 and TRBJ2-7; 7 nucleotides align to TRBD1. V shed 1 base, J shed 0 bases, and the junction held 9 bases outside the gene matches. CDR3 length equals 16 residues. Per germline, CDR1 GTSNPN and CDR2 SVGIG (reference sequence). CDR3 coding DNA: TGTGCCTGGAGTGCCAAACAGGGGTTAAGCTCCTACGAGCAGTACTTC. Protein product: CAWSAKQGLSSYEQYF.